This record concerns one T cell receptor (beta chain) sequence. Antigen: not known. The CDR3 contains 13 residues. The germline V and J ends were trimmed by 0 bases and 6 bases, with 5 bases remaining between them. The sample is drawn from a study of metastatic and nonmetastatic thyroid tumors. Findings of the study overall: Significantly greater TCR beta diversity was reportedly found in malignant thyroid tumors than in benign nodules (in blood and tumor).

In the original processing: For papillary thyroid cancer, a distant-metastasis classifier was constructed from CDR3 differences observed across clinicopathological groups. TCRdb re-processed the PCR reads through MiXCR. Clone size and V and J calls follow TCRdb, not the original study. This table holds about 93,000 clones, roughly 13% found once. Ahead of thyroid surgery, no patient had received treatment of any kind. This TCR came from a female donor with papillary thyroid cancer or a benign thyroid nodule (not recorded which). Some clones in this sample may be carry-over from other donors' samples. This chain links TRBV12-3 or TRBV12-4 with TRBJ2-2; D remains unclear. Sequenced material: blood. The CDR3 spells CASSLAPAGELFF. The DNA of the CDR3 is TGTGCCAGCAGTTTAGCCCCCGCCGGGGAGCTGTTTTTT.